A selection of T cell receptor beta chains follows, all from one sample in a study of blood T cell repertoires in COVID-19. TCRdb's copy holds only in-frame clones and misses some; the assay was immunoSEQ multiplex PCR. This repertoire shows over 90,000 clones, less than 95% found once; its top ten account for 5% to 6.5%. The sequenced sample was peripheral blood. The receptor source for this set is a man aged 50-59 years with acute or convalescent COVID-19. CDR3s include the opening cysteine and the closing phenylalanine or tryptophan. Each record gives: CDR3 length, clone size, J gene, V gene, D gene, CDR3 DNA, CDR3 protein. A D gene is named only where the DNA matches it firmly. The size of a clone is reported for some rows only, either as once, few or many, or as a class for expanded clones.

16 | - | TRBJ2-3 | TRBV27 | - | TGTGCCAGCAGTTCCATAACGGGGGTTAGCACAGATACGCAGTATTTT | CASSSITGVSTDTQYF
14 | - | TRBJ2-1 | TRBV9 | TRBD2 | TGTGCCAGCAGCGTGGTAGCGGGAGGGGGTGAGCAGTTCTTC | CASSVVAGGGEQFF
16 | once | TRBJ2-3 | TRBV7-2 | TRBD2 | TGTGCCAGCAGCTTCCCCGGGACTAGCGGGAGTGGTACGCAGTATTTT | CASSFPGTSGSGTQYF
14 | - | TRBJ2-7 | TRBV27 | TRBD2 | TGTGCCAGCAGGGGACTAGCGGGAAACTACGAGCAGTACTTC | CASRGLAGNYEQYF
13 | - | TRBJ2-1 | TRBV12-3/TRBV12-4 | - | TGTGCCAGCCGACCGACTCTCAACAATGAGCAGTTCTTC | CASRPTLNNEQFF
15 | - | TRBJ2-7 | TRBV27 | - | TGTGCCAGCAGTCCAGGGGGGCTGACTTCTTACGAGCAGTACTTC | CASSPGGLTSYEQYF
13 | - | TRBJ1-1 | TRBV5-6 | - | TGTGCCAGCAGCAAAACAGGGACCACTGAAGCTTTCTTT | CASSKTGTTEAFF
14 | - | TRBJ1-2 | TRBV9 | TRBD1 | TGTGCCAGCAGCGTAGGGGGAAACAGGGGAGGCTACACCTTC | CASSVGGNRGGYTF
16 | - | TRBJ2-2 | TRBV20-1 | TRBD2 | TGCAGTGCTAGTGGGACTAGCGGGAGTCGGACCGGGGAGCTGTTTTTT | CSASGTSGSRTGELFF
18 | once | TRBJ2-3 | TRBV12-5 | TRBD2 | TGTGCTAGTGGTTACATCTTTACGTTAGCGGGAAGCACAGATACGCAGTATTTT | CASGYIFTLAGSTDTQYF
14 | once | TRBJ1-6 | TRBV3-1/TRBV3-2 | TRBD1 | TGTGCCAGCAGCCAGGGGACAGCTAATTCACCCCTCCACTTT | CASSQGTANSPLHF
16 | - | TRBJ2-5 | TRBV11-3 | TRBD2 | TGTGCCAGCAGCCTCCGGACTAGCGGGAATGCTGAGACCCAGTACTTC | CASSLRTSGNAETQYF
13 | - | TRBJ2-1 | TRBV7-2 | - | TGTGCCAGCAGCTCGTCAAGCGGCAATGAGCAGTTCTTC | CASSSSSGNEQFF
12 | once | TRBJ2-5 | TRBV12-3/TRBV12-4 | - | TGTGCCAGCAGTTTAGAGGGAGGGACCCAGTACTTC | CASSLEGGTQYF
20 | - | TRBJ2-6 | TRBV6-2/TRBV6-3 | TRBD2 | TGTGCCAGCAGTTTGTCGGGACTAGCGGGAGTAGTATCTGGGGCCAACGTCCTGACTTTC | CASSLSGLAGVVSGANVLTF
15 | - | TRBJ1-5 | TRBV6-5 | TRBD1 | TGTGCCAGCAGTCCCTGGACAGGGGTAAATCAGCCCCAGCATTTT | CASSPWTGVNQPQHF
14 | - | TRBJ2-7 | TRBV5-8 | TRBD1 | TGTGCCAGCAGCGACGGGACAGTTTCCTACGAGCAGTACTTC | CASSDGTVSYEQYF
16 | - | TRBJ1-2 | TRBV14 | TRBD1 | TGTGCCAGCAGCCAAGATCGGGACAGGGGGCGCGGTGGCTACACCTTC | CASSQDRDRGRGGYTF
17 | - | TRBJ1-5 | TRBV10-2 | - | TGCGCCAGCAGTGAGTCGAGGGTGGGATTCAGCAATCAGCCCCAGCATTTT | CASSESRVGFSNQPQHF
13 | - | TRBJ2-7 | TRBV18 | - | TGTGCCAGCTCACCGAGAGGGATTTACGAGCAGTACTTC | CASSPRGIYEQYF
21 | - | TRBJ1-5 | TRBV14 | TRBD1 | TGTGCCAGCAGCCAGTTGACCCTTGACAGGGGCCGCGGGGATAGCAATCAGCCCCAGCATTTT | CASSQLTLDRGRGDSNQPQHF
16 | - | TRBJ1-3 | TRBV5-4 | TRBD1 | TGTGCCAGCAGCTCACAGGGGCTAAGCTCTGGAAACACCATATATTTT | CASSSQGLSSGNTIYF
15 | - | TRBJ1-2 | TRBV25-1 | TRBD1 | TGTGCCAGCAGTGGGCCCGGGACAGGAAACTATGGCTACACCTTC | CASSGPGTGNYGYTF
12 | once | TRBJ2-5 | TRBV2 | - | TGTGCCAGCAGAAAGCGCCAAGAGACCCAGTACTTC | CASRKRQETQYF
15 | once | TRBJ2-2 | TRBV6-2/TRBV6-3 | - | TGTGCCAGCAGTTACTCAGGCGAGGTCACCGGGGAGCTGTTTTTT | CASSYSGEVTGELFF
14 | - | TRBJ1-6 | TRBV19 | - | TGTGCCAGTAGTATAGGATTGGGGAGTTCACCCCTCCACTTT | CASSIGLGSSPLHF
13 | - | TRBJ2-7 | TRBV3-1/TRBV3-2 | - | TGTGCCAGCAGCCAAGGTCTCGGGTACGAGCAGTACTTC | CASSQGLGYEQYF
18 | - | TRBJ2-1 | TRBV5-1 | TRBD2 | TGCGCCAGCAGCTTGGCGGGACTAGCGGGAGGGTGGCCCAATGAGCAGTTCTTC | CASSLAGLAGGWPNEQFF
16 | - | TRBJ1-1 | TRBV7-2 | TRBD1 | TGTGCCAGCAGCTTATTAAACAGGGGCCTGAACACTGAAGCTTTCTTT | CASSLLNRGLNTEAFF
13 | few | TRBJ1-1 | TRBV10-3 | - | TGTGCCACTAGTACAGGGTTGAACACTGAAGCTTTCTTT | CATSTGLNTEAFF
13 | - | TRBJ1-1 | TRBV6-5 | - | TGTGCCAGCAGCTTCGACAGGCTCACTGAAGCTTTCTTT | CASSFDRLTEAFF
14 | - | TRBJ1-2 | TRBV24-1 | - | TGTGCCACCAGTGCCACAGGGTTCGGATATGGCTACACCTTC | CATSATGFGYGYTF
15 | - | TRBJ1-1 | TRBV6-1 | - | TGTGCCAGCAGTGAATTACCCGGGGGGGACACTGAAGCTTTCTTT | CASSELPGGDTEAFF
14 | - | TRBJ2-5 | TRBV19 | - | TGTGCCAGCCAGTCAGGGGATAAGAGGGAGACCCAGTACTTC | CASQSGDKRETQYF
15 | - | TRBJ1-1 | TRBV7-9 | TRBD1 | TGTGCCAGCAGCTCGTTGGACAGGGACAACACTGAAGCTTTCTTT | CASSSLDRDNTEAFF
13 | - | TRBJ2-4 | TRBV25-1 | TRBD1 | TGTGCCAGCAGTATTGACAGGGGGTACATTCAGTACTTC | CASSIDRGYIQYF
15 | - | TRBJ1-5 | TRBV6-5 | - | TGTGCCAGCAGTTACAGGGGTGAAAGCAATCAGCCCCAGCATTTT | CASSYRGESNQPQHF
13 | - | TRBJ2-5 | TRBV7-8 | - | TGTGCCAGCAGGAACCTAGACCAAGAGACCCAGTACTTC | CASRNLDQETQYF
14 | - | TRBJ1-6 | TRBV6-5 | - | TGTGCCAGCGGTACGCAGAACAATAATTCACCCCTCCACTTT | CASGTQNNNSPLHF
16 | - | TRBJ2-1 | TRBV27 | TRBD2 | TGTGCCAGCAGTTTCAGCGGGGGTAGCTCCTACAATGAGCAGTTCTTC | CASSFSGGSSYNEQFF
13 | - | TRBJ1-2 | TRBV24-1 | - | TGTGCCACCAGAAGGGGTGCTAACTATGGCTACACCTTC | CATRRGANYGYTF
14 | - | TRBJ2-7 | TRBV10-3 | - | TGTGCCATCAGTGATGCGGCGGCGTACTACGAGCAGTACTTC | CAISDAAAYYEQYF